What follows are 25 T cell receptor beta chains derived from one specimen sequenced in a study of T cells in tumors after PD-1 blockade. Repertoires were generated with immunoSEQ multiplex PCR, while TCRdb's copy carries only in-frame clones and drops some. The sample shows roughly 48,000 clones, 81% of them seen only once. This material consisted of PBMCs, taken before anti-PD-1 treatment. The receptors originated from a human donor with basal cell carcinoma.

The V gene is TRBV20-1, the J gene TRBJ2-1, with a weak D call TRBD1 (5 bases). Trimming removed 3 bases from V and 8 bases from J, with 8 bases in between. The germline gives CDR1 DFQATT, CDR2 SNEGSKA (reference sequence). CDR3 length: 11 residues. The CDR3 sequence: CSASPGYEQFF. The CDR3 coding sequence is TGCAGTGCTAGTCCAGGGTATGAGCAGTTCTTC.

This sequence joins TRBV5-1 and TRBJ2-2, with D uncertain. This CDR3 has 14 residues. CDR1 SGHRS and CDR2 YFSETQ come from the germline V gene. Deletions cut 0 bases from V and 2 bases from J, with 5 bases between. CDR3 loop: CASSLGLNTGELFF. The CDR3 DNA sequence: TGCGCCAGCAGCTTGGGACTTAACACCGGGGAGCTGTTTTTT.

The table lists this clone with a count of one. This chain connects TRBV18 to TRBJ2-5, with unresolved D. V lost 6 bases and J 4 bases, leaving 12 bases between the germline ends. Germline lookup yields CDR1 KGHSH and CDR2 LQKENI. The CDR3 is 13 amino acids. The CDR3 protein is CASSSILGETQYF. CDR3 coding DNA: TGTGCCAGCTCCTCAATCCTGGGAGAGACCCAGTACTTC.

The rearrangement links TRBV12-3 or TRBV12-4 to TRBJ2-7; D call uncertain. Trimming cost V 0 bases and J 7 bases, with 4 bases left between them. This CDR3 contains 11 residues. The CDR3 nucleotides are TGTGCCAGCAGTTTAGCCAGTGAGCAGTACTTC. As protein: CASSLASEQYF.

The chain joins TRBV20-1 to TRBJ1-3, with a tentative D call TRBD1 (5 bases). This CDR3 region has 14 residues. Deletions cut 3 bases from V and 4 bases from J, with 13 bases between. The germline gives CDR1 DFQATT, CDR2 SNEGSKA (reference sequence). The CDR3 nucleotides are TGCAGTGCTAGTCAGGGAATAGCAGGAAACACCATATATTTT. Amino acids: CSASQGIAGNTIYF.

Turning to this clone: Other DNA sequences in the same sample also yield this CDR3. This sequence joins TRBV3-1 (or the pseudogene TRBV3-2) and TRBJ2-1; no reliable D call. This CDR3 has 13 residues. Germline V lookup: CDR1 LGHDT, CDR2 YNNKEL (reference sequence). Trimming removed 1 base from V and 4 bases from J, with 5 bases in between. The CDR3 bases are TGTGCCAGCAGCCAAGTCTCATACAATGAGCAGTTCTTC. The encoded protein is CASSQVSYNEQFF.

The chain recombines TRBV4-1 with TRBJ2-1; no clear D. Looked up from germline, CDR1 is MGHRA and CDR2 is YSYEKL. Trimming removed 6 bases from V and 5 bases from J, with 11 bases in between. The length of the CDR3 is 13 residues. This CDR3 reads CASSLDIDNEQFF. The CDR3 DNA is TGCGCCAGCAGTCTAGACATCGACAATGAGCAGTTCTTC.

This sequence joins TRBV5-4 and TRBJ1-2, with TRBD1 matching 8 bases. The CDR3 runs to 13 residues. CDR1 is SGHNT and CDR2 is YYREEE in the germline V gene (reference sequence). The V gene end was trimmed by 4 bases and the J gene end by 4 bases; junction bases not matched to a gene: 3. CDR3 sequence reads: CASSPDRGYGYTF. CDR3 sequence (DNA): TGTGCCAGCAGCCCCGACAGGGGCTATGGCTACACCTTC.

CDR3 coding DNA: TGCAGCGTTGATGGAGGGGCAGATACGCAGTATTTT. Translating it yields CSVDGGADTQYF. This rearrangement joins TRBV29-1 to TRBJ2-3, with D possibly matching TRBD2 (6 bases). The V gene lost 3 bases and the J gene lost 4 bases, with 8 bases spanning the gap. This CDR3 is built from 12 residues. In germline, CDR1 is SQVTM, CDR2 ANQGSEA.

V is TRBV19 and J is TRBJ1-3, with D perhaps matching TRBD1 (5 bases). There are 14 residues in the CDR3. Germline values: CDR1 LNHDA, CDR2 SQIVND (reference sequence). Trimming pared 6 bases from V and 5 bases from J, leaving 14 bases between. The CDR3 DNA reads TGTGCCAGTAGGTCGCAGGGAGCCAGAAACACCATATATTTT. Translated: CASRSQGARNTIYF.

The rearrangement joins TRBV7-2 to TRBJ2-3, with TRBD1 identical over 12 bases. The CDR3 sequence is 17 residues long. Germline values: CDR1 SGHTA, CDR2 FQGNSA. V shed 6 bases and J 0 bases; nucleotides not matched to a gene: 7. This chain's CDR3 is CASSLGTGGQSTDTQYF. The CDR3, as DNA: TGTGCCAGCAGTCTAGGGACAGGGGGCCAGAGCACAGATACGCAGTATTTT.

The chain joins TRBV7-9 to TRBJ1-5, with 7 bases aligning to TRBD1. Germline CDR1 SEHNR, CDR2 FQNEAQ (reference sequence). V shed 5 bases and J 1 base; nucleotides not matched to a gene: 5. CDR3 length: 15 residues. The CDR3 is CASSPGGESNQPQHF. The CDR3 region has the DNA TGTGCCAGCAGCCCAGGGGGGGAGAGCAATCAGCCCCAGCATTTT.

DNA of the CDR3: TGTGCCATCAGTGAGCCGCAAATGGGGAACACTGAAGCTTTCTTT. Encoded protein: CAISEPQMGNTEAFF. The chain uses TRBV10-3 and TRBJ1-1; the D is unclear. CDR1 ENHRY and CDR2 SYGVKD come from the germline V gene. This CDR3 region has 15 residues. Deletions cut 2 bases from V and 1 base from J, with 11 bases between.

This sequence joins TRBV2 and TRBJ2-1; 13 nucleotides align to TRBD2. Germline values: CDR1 SNHLY, CDR2 FYNNEI. CDR3 length: 15 residues. V was pared by 3 bases and J by 9 bases, with 5 bases of the junction left unmatched. The CDR3 spells CASSETSGGIGEQFF. CDR3 DNA sequence: TGTGCCAGCAGTGAGACTAGCGGGGGGATTGGTGAGCAGTTCTTC.

This chain connects TRBV25-1 to TRBJ2-6, with unresolved D. This CDR3 contains 16 residues. Germline loops: CDR1 MGHDK, CDR2 SYGVNS. Between the trimmed V and J ends, which lost 5 bases and 2 bases, there was a span of 13 bases. CDR3 coding DNA: TGTGCCAGCAGTTCCCGAAGCCTAGCTGGGGCCAACGTCCTGACTTTC. Translating gives CASSSRSLAGANVLTF.

This clone occurred a few times. The chain couples TRBV12-3 or TRBV12-4 to TRBJ1-1; the D is unclear. This CDR3 is built from 12 residues. Deletions cut 7 bases from V and 0 bases from J, with 6 bases between. The CDR3 sequence is CASTGMNTEAFF. CDR3 DNA: TGTGCCAGCACCGGAATGAACACTGAAGCTTTCTTT.

The chain uses TRBV5-1 and TRBJ1-6, with 7 bases identical to TRBD1. V lost 3 bases and J lost 7; bases outside the gene matches: 10. Germline lookup yields CDR1 SGHRS and CDR2 YFSETQ. The CDR3 sequence is 16 residues long. CDR3 sequence reads: CASSSTYRGYNSPLHF. The CDR3 nucleotides read TGCGCCAGCAGCTCGACTTACAGGGGCTACAATTCACCCCTCCACTTT.

The chain couples TRBV10-3 to TRBJ2-7; 12 bases are shared with TRBD2. This CDR3 is 15 amino acids long. CDR1 is ENHRY and CDR2 is SYGVKD in the germline V gene. Unmatched junction bases numbered 2, after V lost 3 bases and J lost 2 bases. CDR3 sequence (DNA): TGTGCCATCAGTGACCCTAGCGGGGGGGCCTACGAGCAGTACTTC. It translates to CAISDPSGGAYEQYF.

The rearrangement joins TRBV6-6 to TRBJ1-1; TRBD1 agrees at 8 bases. Germline-derived CDR1 and CDR2 are MNHNY and SVGAGI (reference sequence). CDR3 length: 16 amino acids. V was clipped by 7 bases and J by 0 bases; unmatched bases: 10. CDR3 amino acids: CASKHSRTGMNTEAFF. The CDR3 bases are TGTGCCAGCAAACACTCCCGGACAGGGATGAACACTGAAGCTTTCTTT.

The rearrangement links TRBV7-2 to TRBJ1-6, with D possibly matching TRBD1 (6 bases). Germline V gives CDR1 SGHTA, CDR2 FQGNSA. CDR3 length: 14 amino acids. The ends were cut back, 7 bases at V and 2 bases at J, with 9 bases in the middle. As DNA, the CDR3 is TGTGCCAGCATACAGGGTACCTATAATTCACCCCTCCACTTT. Translating gives CASIQGTYNSPLHF.

In this sample, this clone turned up once. The chain recombines TRBV3-1 (or the pseudogene TRBV3-2) with TRBJ2-1; 10 bases align to TRBD2. This CDR3 has 15 residues. The junction had 5 bases not matched to a gene; V was cut back by 4 bases and J by 5 bases. Germline CDR1 is LGHDT and CDR2 is YNNKEL (reference sequence). CDR3 amino acids: CASSLASGGHNEQFF. The DNA for the CDR3 is TGTGCCAGCAGCCTGGCTAGCGGGGGCCACAATGAGCAGTTCTTC.

The chain recombines TRBV30 with TRBJ2-7; 9 bases fit TRBD2. J gave up 1 base and V 5 bases, and 6 bases lay outside the gene matches. CDR3 length: 14 residues. CDR1 GTSNPN and CDR2 SVGIG come from the germline V gene (reference sequence). Here the CDR3 reads CAWLGRGGSYEQYF. CDR3 sequence (DNA): TGTGCCTGGCTCGGGCGGGGGGGATCCTACGAGCAGTACTTC.

Written as DNA, the CDR3 is TGTGCCAGCACTGGGACAGGGGGCGGTGGCTACACCTTC. Translated: CASTGTGGGGYTF. The chain is built from TRBV28 and TRBJ1-2; the match to TRBD1 covers 12 bases. Germline-derived CDR1 and CDR2 are MDHEN and SYDVKM. The V and J ends lost 7 bases and 7 bases, in that order; junction bases with no gene match: 4. The CDR3 covers 13 residues.

The chain employs TRBV3-1 (or the pseudogene TRBV3-2) and TRBJ1-5; D gene uncertain. The CDR3 extends over 15 amino acids. The germline CDR1 and CDR2 sequences are LGHDT and YNNKEL (reference sequence). V was trimmed by 1 base and J by 0 bases, leaving 7 bases between them. The CDR3 DNA reads TGTGCCAGCAGCCAAGGTGATTTTAGCAATCAGCCCCAGCATTTT. Protein: CASSQGDFSNQPQHF.

The J gene is TRBJ2-4, the V gene TRBV19, with D possibly being TRBD1 (6 bases). CDR3 length equals 16 residues. Germline values: CDR1 LNHDA, CDR2 SQIVND (reference sequence). Trimming cost V 1 base and J 0 bases, with 10 bases left between them. CDR3 nucleotide sequence: TGTGCCAGTAGTATAGGGGGACAACTAGCCAAAAACATTCAGTACTTC. Translation gives CASSIGGQLAKNIQYF.